This TCR beta chain was identified in a study of cytomegalovirus exposure and HLA in healthy donors. In germline, CDR1 is SEHNR, CDR2 FQNEAQ (reference sequence). The junction had 7 bases not matched to a gene; V was cut back by 3 bases and J by 5 bases. CDR3 length: 16 amino acids. PCR used 60 Vbeta primers and 13 Jbeta primers. Clones were sequenced by immunoSEQ multiplex PCR, and TCRdb holds only the in-frame ones, with some missing. Of under 70,000 clones listed, 80% to 90% are singletons. This TCR came from a woman aged 25-40 years in good health and CMV-seronegative. Sequenced input: PBMCs. The chain has TRBV7-9 and TRBJ2-1, with 10 bases identical to TRBD2. The DNA of the CDR3 is TGTGCCAGCAGCTTCACCGGGACTAGCGTTGACAATGAGCAGTTCTTC. This encodes CASSFTGTSVDNEQFF.